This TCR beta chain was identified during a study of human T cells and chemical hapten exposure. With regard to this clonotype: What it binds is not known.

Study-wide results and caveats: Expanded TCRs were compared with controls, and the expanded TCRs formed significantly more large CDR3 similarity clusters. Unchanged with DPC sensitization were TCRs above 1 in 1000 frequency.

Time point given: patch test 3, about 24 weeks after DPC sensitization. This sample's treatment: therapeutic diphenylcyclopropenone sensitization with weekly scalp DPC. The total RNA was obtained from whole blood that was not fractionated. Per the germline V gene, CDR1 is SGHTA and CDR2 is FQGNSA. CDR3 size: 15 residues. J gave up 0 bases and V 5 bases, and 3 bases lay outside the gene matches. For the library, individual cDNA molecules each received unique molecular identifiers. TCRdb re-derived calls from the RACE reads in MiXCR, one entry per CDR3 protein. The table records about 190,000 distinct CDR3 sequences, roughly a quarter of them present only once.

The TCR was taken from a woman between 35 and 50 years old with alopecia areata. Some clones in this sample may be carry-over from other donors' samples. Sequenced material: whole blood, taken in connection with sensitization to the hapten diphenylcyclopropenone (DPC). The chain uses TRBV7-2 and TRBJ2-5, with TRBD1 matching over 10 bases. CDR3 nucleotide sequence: TGTGCCAGCAGCCAGGGACAGGGGTACCAAGAGACCCAGTACTTC. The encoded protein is CASSQGQGYQETQYF. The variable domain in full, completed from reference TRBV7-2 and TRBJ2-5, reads GAGVSQSPSNKVTEKGKDVELRCDPISGHTALYWYRQSLGQGLEFLIYFQGNSAPDKSGLPSDRFSAERTGGSVSTLTIQRTQQEDSAVYLCASSQGQGYQETQYFGPGTRLLVL.